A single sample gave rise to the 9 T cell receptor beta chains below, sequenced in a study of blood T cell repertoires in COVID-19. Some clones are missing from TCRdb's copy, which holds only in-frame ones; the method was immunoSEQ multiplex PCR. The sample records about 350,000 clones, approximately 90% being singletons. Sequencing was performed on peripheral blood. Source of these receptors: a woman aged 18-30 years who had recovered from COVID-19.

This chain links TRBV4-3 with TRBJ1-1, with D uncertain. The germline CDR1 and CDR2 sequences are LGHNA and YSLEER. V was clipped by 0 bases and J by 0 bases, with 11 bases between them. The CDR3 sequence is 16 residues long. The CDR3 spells CASSQDSRGMNTEAFF. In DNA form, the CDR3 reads TGCGCCAGCAGCCAAGATTCTCGGGGAATGAACACTGAAGCTTTCTTT.

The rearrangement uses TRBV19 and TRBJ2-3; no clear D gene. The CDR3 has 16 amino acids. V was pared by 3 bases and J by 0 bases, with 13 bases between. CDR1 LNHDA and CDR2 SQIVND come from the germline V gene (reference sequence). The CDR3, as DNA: TGTGCCAGTAGTATCTCTTTTGGCGGTAGCACAGATACGCAGTATTTT. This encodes CASSISFGGSTDTQYF.

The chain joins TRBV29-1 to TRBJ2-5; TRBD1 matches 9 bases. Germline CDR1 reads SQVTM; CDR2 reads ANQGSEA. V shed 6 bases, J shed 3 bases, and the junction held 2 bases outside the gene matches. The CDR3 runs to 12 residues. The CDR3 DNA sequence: TGCAGCGTCCGGACAGGGGAAGAGACCCAGTACTTC. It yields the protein CSVRTGEETQYF. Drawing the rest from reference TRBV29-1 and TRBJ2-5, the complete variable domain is SAVISQKPSRDICQRGTSLTIQCQVDSQVTMMFWYRQQPGQSLTLIATANQGSEATYESGFVIDKFPISRPNLTFSTLTVSNMSPEDSSIYLCSVRTGEETQYFGPGTRLLVL.

CDR3 sequence reads: CASKGALPGNTIYF. DNA for the CDR3: TGTGCCAGCAAAGGGGCGCTCCCTGGAAACACCATATATTTT. The rearrangement uses TRBV28 and TRBJ1-3, with D perhaps TRBD1 (5 bases). V was trimmed by 7 bases and J by 2 bases, leaving 12 bases between them. Germline values: CDR1 MDHEN, CDR2 SYDVKM. The CDR3 length is 14 residues.

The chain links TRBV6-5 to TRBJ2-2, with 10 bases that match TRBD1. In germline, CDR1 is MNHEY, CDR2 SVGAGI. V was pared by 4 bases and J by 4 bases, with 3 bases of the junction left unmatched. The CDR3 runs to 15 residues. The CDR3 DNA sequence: TGTGCCAGCAGTTCCCGGACAGGGGGCACCGGGGAGCTGTTTTTT. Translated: CASSSRTGGTGELFF.

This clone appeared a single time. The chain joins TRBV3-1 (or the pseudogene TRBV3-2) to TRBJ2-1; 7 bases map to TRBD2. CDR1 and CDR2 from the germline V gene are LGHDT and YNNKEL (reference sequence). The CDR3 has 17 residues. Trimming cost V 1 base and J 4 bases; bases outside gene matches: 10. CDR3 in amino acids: CASSQGRASGLYNEQFF. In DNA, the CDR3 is TGTGCCAGCAGCCAAGGGAGGGCTAGCGGCCTTTACAATGAGCAGTTCTTC.

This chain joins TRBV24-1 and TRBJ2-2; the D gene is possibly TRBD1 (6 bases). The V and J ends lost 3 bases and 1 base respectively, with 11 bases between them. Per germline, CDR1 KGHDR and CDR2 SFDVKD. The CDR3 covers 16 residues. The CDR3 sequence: CATSDIDRWNTGELFF. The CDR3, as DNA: TGTGCCACCAGTGATATCGACAGGTGGAACACCGGGGAGCTGTTTTTT.

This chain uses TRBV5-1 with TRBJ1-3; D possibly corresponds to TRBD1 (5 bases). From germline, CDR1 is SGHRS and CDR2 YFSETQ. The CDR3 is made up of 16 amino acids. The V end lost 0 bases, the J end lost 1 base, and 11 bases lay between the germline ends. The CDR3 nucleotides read TGCGCCAGCAGCTTGGATCCCCAGGGTTCTGGAAACACCATATATTTT. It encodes CASSLDPQGSGNTIYF.

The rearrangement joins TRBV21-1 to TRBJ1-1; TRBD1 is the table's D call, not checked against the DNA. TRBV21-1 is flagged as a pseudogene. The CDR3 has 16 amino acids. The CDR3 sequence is CASRQIGTEGDTEAFF. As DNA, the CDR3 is TGTGCCAGCAGGCAAATTGGGACAGAAGGGGACACTGAAGCTTTCTTT.